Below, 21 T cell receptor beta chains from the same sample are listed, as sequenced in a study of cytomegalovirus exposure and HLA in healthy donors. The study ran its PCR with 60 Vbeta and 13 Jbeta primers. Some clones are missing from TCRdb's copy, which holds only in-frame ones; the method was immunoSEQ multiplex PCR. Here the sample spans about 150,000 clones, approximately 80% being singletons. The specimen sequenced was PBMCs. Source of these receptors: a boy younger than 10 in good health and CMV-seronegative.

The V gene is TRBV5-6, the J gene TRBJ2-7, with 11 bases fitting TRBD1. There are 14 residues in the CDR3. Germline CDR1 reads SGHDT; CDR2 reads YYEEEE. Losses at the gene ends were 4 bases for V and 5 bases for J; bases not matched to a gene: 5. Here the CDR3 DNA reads TGTGCCAGCAGCCTTAGGACAGGGGGCGACGAGCAGTACTTC. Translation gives CASSLRTGGDEQYF.

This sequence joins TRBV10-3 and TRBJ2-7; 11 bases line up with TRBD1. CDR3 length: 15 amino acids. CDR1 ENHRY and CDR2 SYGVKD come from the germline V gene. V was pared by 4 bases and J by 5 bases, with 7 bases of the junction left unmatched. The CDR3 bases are TGTGCCATCAGTGGGTCGGGACAGGGGGGACACGAGCAGTACTTC. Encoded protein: CAISGSGQGGHEQYF.

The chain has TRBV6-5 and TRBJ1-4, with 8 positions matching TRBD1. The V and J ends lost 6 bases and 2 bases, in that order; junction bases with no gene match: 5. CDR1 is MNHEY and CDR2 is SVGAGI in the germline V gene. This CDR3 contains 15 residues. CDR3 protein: CASRSAGGTNEKLFF. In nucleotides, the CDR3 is TGTGCCAGCAGGTCTGCAGGGGGCACTAATGAAAAACTGTTTTTT.

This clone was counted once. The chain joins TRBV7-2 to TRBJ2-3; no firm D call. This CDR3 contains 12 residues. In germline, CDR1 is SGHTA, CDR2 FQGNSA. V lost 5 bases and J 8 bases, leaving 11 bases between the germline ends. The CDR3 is CASSTNSGTQYF. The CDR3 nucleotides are TGTGCCAGCAGCACGAACTCGGGTACGCAGTATTTT.

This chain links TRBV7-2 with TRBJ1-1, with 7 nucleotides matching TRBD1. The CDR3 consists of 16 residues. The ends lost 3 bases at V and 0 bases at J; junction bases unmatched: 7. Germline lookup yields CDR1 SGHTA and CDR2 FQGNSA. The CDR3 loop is CASSFFRGFMNTEAFF. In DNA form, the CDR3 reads TGTGCCAGCAGCTTCTTCAGGGGGTTCATGAACACTGAAGCTTTCTTT.

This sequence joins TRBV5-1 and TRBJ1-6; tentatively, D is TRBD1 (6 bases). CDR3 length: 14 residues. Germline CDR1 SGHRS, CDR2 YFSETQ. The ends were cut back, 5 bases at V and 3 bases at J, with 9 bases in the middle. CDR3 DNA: TGCGCCAGCAGACGGGACATCTATAATTCACCCCTCCACTTT. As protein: CASRRDIYNSPLHF.

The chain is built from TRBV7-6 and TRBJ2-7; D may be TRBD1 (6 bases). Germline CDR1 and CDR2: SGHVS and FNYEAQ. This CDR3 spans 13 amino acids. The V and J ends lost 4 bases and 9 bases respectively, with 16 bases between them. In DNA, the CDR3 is TGTGCCAGCAGCTCTCGGGGACAATGTTGGCAGTACTTC. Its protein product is CASSSRGQCWQYF.

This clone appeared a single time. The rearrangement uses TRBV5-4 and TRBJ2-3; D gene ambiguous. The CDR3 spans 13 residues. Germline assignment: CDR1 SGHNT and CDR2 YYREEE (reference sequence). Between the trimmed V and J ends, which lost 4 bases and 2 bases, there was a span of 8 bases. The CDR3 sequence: CASSRYLTDTQYF. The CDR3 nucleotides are TGTGCCAGCAGCCGGTACCTCACAGATACGCAGTATTTT.

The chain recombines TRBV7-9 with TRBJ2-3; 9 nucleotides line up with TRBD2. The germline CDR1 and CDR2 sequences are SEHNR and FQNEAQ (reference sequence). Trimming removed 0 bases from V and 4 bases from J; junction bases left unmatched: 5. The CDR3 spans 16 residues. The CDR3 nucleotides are TGTGCCAGCAGCTTAGCGCTAGCGGGGCCTTCAGATACGCAGTATTTT. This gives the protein CASSLALAGPSDTQYF.

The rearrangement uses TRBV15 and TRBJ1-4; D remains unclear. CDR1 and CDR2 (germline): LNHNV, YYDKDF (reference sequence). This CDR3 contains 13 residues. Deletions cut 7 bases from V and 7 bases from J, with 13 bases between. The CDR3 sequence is CATTGGSSEKLFF. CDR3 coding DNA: TGTGCCACCACCGGAGGTTCTAGTGAAAAACTGTTTTTT.

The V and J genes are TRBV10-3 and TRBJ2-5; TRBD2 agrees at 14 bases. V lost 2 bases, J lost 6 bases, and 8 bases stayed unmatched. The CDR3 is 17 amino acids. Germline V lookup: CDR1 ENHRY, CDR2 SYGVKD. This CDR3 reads CAISEPSTSGGAKTQYF. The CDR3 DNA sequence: TGTGCCATCAGTGAGCCCTCGACTAGCGGGGGGGCGAAGACCCAGTACTTC.

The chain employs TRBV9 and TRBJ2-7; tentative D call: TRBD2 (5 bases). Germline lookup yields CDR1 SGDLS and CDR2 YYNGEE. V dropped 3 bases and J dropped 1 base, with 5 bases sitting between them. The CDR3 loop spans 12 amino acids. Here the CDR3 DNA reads TGTGCCAGCAGCGGGGAGTCCTACGAGCAGTACTTC. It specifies CASSGESYEQYF.

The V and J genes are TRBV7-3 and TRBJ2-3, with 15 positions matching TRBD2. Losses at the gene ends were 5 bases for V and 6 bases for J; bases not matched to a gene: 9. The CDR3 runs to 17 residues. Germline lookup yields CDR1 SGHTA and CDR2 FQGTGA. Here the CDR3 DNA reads TGTGCCAGCAGCACGCGGACTAGCGGGGGGGCACTGGATACGCAGTATTTT. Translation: CASSTRTSGGALDTQYF.

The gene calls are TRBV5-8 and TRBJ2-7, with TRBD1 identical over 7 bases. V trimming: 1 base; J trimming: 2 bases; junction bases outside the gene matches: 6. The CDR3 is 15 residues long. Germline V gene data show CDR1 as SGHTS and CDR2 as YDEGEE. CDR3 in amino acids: CASSLYRQGPYEQYF. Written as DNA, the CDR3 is TGTGCCAGCAGCTTGTACCGACAGGGTCCCTACGAGCAGTACTTC.

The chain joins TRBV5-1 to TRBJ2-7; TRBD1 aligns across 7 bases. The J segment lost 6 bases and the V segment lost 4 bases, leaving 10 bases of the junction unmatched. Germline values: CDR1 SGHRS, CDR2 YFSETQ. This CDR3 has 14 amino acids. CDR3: CASSRGQGGAEQYF. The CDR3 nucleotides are TGCGCCAGCAGCCGCGGACAAGGGGGCGCCGAGCAGTACTTC.

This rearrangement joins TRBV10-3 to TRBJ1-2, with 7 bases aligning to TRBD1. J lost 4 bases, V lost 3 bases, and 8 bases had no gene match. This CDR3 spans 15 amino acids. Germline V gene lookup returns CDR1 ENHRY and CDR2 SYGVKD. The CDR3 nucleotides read TGTGCCATCAGTGAAGGACAGGCCCCAACCTATGGCTACACCTTC. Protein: CAISEGQAPTYGYTF.

For the CDR3, the DNA is TGCGCCAGCAGCTTCGCCGGGAACTCCTACGAGCAGTACTTC. Encoded protein: CASSFAGNSYEQYF. The gene calls are TRBV5-1 and TRBJ2-7, with a weak D call TRBD2 (5 bases). V lost 2 bases to trimming and J lost 0 bases, with 9 bases between them. The germline V gene encodes CDR1 SGHRS and CDR2 YFSETQ. This CDR3 contains 14 residues. Supplemented by reference TRBV5-1 and TRBJ2-7, the full variable domain reads KAGVTQTPRYLIKTRGQQVTLSCSPISGHRSVSWYQQTPGQGLQFLFEYFSETQRNKGNFPGRFSGRQFSNSRSEMNVSTLELGDSALYLCASSFAGNSYEQYFGPGTRLTVT.

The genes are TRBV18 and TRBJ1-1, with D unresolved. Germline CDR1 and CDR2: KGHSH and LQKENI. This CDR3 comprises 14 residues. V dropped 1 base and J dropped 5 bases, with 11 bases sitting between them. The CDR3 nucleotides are TGTGCCAGCTCACCACATGAGGGAGAGACTGAAGCTTTCTTT. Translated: CASSPHEGETEAFF.

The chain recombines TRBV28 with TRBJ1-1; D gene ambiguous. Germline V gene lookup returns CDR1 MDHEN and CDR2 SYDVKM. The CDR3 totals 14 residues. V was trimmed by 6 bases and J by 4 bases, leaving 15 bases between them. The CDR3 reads CASRGPVFGTEAFF. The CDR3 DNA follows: TGTGCCAGCAGGGGCCCCGTTTTTGGCACTGAAGCTTTCTTT.

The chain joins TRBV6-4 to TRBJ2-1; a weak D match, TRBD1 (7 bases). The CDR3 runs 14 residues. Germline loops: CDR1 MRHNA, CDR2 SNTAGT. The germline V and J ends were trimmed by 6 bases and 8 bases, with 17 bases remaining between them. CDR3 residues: CASSLGGGGDEQFF. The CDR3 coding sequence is TGTGCCAGCAGCTTGGGTGGAGGGGGCGATGAGCAGTTCTTC.

CDR3 sequence (DNA): TGTGCCAGCGGACAACAGGGCGGCACTGAAGCTTTCTTT. It encodes CASGQQGGTEAFF. The chain combines TRBV21-1 with TRBJ1-1; the listed D gene, TRBD1, was not tested against the DNA. TRBV21-1 is an annotated pseudogene. The CDR3 length is 13 residues.